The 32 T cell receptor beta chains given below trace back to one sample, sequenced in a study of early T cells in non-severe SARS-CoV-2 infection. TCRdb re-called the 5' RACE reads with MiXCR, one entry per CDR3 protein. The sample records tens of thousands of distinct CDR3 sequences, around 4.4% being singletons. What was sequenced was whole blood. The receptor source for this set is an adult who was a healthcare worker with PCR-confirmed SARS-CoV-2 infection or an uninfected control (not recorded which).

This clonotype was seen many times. The CDR3 reads CASSLMEQNTGELFF. The CDR3 nucleotides are TGCGCCAGCAGCTTGATGGAACAGAACACCGGGGAGCTGTTTTTT. The chain joins TRBV5-1 to TRBJ2-2; D is uncertain. CDR3 length: 15 residues. The V and J ends lost 1 base and 1 base respectively, with 8 bases between them. Per germline, CDR1 SGHRS and CDR2 YFSETQ.

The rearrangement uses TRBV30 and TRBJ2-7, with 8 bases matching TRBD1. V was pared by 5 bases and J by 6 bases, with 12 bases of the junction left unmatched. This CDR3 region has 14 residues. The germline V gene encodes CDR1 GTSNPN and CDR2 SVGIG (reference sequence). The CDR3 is CAWAKGTGTREQYF. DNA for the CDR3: TGTGCCTGGGCGAAAGGGACAGGAACTCGCGAGCAGTACTTC. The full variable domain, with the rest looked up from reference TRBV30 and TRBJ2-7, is SQTIHQWPATLVQPVGSPLSLECTVEGTSNPNLYWYRQAAGRGLQLLFYSVGIGQISSEVPQNLSASRPQDRQFILSSKKLLLSDSGFYLCAWAKGTGTREQYFGPGTRLTVT.

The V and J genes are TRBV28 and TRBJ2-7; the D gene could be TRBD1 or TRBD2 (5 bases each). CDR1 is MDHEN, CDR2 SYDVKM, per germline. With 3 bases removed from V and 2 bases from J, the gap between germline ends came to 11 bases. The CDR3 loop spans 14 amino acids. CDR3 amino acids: CASSLGRLPYEQYF. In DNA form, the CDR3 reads TGTGCCAGCAGTTTGGGACGCTTACCCTACGAGCAGTACTTC.

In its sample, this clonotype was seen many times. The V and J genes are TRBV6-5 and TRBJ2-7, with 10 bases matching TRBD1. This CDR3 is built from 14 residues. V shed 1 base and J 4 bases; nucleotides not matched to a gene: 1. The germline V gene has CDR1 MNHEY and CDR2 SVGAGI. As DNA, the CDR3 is TGTGCCAGCAGTTACTTGGGACAGGGGTACGAGCAGTACTTC. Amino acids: CASSYLGQGYEQYF.

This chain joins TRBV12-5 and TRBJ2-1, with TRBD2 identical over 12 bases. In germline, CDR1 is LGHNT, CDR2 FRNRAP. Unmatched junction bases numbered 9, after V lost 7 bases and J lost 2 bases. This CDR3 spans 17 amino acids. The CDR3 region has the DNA TGTGCTAGTGTCAATTCCCTAGCGGGGGGGCCCTACAATGAGCAGTTCTTC. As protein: CASVNSLAGGPYNEQFF.

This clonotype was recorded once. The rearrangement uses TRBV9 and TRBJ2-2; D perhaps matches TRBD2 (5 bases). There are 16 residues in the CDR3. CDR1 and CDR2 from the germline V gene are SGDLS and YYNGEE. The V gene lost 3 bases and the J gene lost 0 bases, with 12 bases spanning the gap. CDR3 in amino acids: CASSGSGGPNTGELFF. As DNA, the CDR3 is TGTGCCAGCAGCGGGTCTGGCGGGCCGAACACCGGGGAGCTGTTTTTT.

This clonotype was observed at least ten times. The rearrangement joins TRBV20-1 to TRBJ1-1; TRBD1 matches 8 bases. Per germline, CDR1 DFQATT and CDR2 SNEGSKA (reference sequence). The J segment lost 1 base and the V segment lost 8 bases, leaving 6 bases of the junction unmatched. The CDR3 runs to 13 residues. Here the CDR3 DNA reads TGCAGTTCCGGGACAGGATCGAACACTGAAGCTTTCTTT. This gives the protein CSSGTGSNTEAFF.

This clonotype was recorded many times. Here the CDR3 DNA reads TGTGCCAGCAGTTACCCTAGGCGTACGAACACCGGGGAGCTGTTTTTT. Amino acid sequence: CASSYPRRTNTGELFF. The chain combines TRBV6-2 or TRBV6-3 with TRBJ2-2; D remains ambiguous. The length of the CDR3 is 16 residues. The V gene lost 2 bases and the J gene lost 0 bases, with 10 bases spanning the gap. The V gene's germline CDR1 is MNHEY and CDR2 SVGEGT.

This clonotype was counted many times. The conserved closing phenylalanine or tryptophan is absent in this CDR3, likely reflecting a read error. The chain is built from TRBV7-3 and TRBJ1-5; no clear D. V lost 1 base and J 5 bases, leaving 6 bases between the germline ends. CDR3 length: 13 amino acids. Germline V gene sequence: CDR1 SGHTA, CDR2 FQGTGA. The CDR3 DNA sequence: TGTGCCAGCAGCTTAATAGGTGATCAGCCCCAGCATTCT. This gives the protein CASSLIGDQPQHS.

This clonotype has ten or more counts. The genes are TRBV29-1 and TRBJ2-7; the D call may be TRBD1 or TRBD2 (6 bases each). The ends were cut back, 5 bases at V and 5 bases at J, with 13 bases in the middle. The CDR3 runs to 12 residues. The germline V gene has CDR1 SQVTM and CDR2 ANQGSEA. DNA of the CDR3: TGCAGCGTTCGGAGGGGGATGCACGAGCAGTACTTC. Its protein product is CSVRRGMHEQYF.

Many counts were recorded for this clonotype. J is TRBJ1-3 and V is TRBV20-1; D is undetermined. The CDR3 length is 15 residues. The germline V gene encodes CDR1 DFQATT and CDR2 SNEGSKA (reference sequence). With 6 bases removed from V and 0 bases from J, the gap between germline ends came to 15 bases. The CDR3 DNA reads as TGCAGTGCCATACCCCCCAGCAGCTCTGGAAACACCATATATTTT. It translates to CSAIPPSSSGNTIYF.

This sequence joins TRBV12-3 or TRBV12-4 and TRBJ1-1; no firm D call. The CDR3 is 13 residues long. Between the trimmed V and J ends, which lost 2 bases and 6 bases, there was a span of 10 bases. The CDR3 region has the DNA TGTGCCAGCAGTTTATTATTTTGGCCTGAAGCTTTCTTT. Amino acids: CASSLLFWPEAFF.

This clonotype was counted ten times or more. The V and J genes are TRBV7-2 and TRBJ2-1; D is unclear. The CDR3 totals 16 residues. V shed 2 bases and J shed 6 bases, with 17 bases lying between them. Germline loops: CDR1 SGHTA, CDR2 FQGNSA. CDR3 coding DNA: TGTGCCAGCAGCTTACGGGTAACCCTAGGGCTCAATGAGCAGTTCTTC. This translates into CASSLRVTLGLNEQFF.

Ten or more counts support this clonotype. The CDR3 loop is CSATGTRENNEQFF. For the CDR3, the DNA is TGCAGTGCTACCGGGACACGCGAGAACAATGAGCAGTTCTTC. The chain is built from TRBV20-1 and TRBJ2-1; weak D call: TRBD1 (6 bases). This CDR3 contains 14 residues. The V end lost 4 bases, the J end lost 5 bases, and 15 bases lay between the germline ends. CDR1 is DFQATT, CDR2 SNEGSKA, per germline (reference sequence).

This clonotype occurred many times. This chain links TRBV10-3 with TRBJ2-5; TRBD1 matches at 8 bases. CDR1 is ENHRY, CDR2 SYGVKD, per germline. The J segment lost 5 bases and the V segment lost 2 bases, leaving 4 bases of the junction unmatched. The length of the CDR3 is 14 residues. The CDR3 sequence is CAISEGQGEETQYF. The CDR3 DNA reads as TGTGCCATCAGTGAGGGACAGGGCGAGGAGACCCAGTACTTC.

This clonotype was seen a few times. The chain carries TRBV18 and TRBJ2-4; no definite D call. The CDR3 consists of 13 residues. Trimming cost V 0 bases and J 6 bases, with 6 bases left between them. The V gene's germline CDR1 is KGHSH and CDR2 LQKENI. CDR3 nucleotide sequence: TGTGCCAGCTCACCACCTTCTATAAACATTCAGTACTTC. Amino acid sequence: CASSPPSINIQYF.

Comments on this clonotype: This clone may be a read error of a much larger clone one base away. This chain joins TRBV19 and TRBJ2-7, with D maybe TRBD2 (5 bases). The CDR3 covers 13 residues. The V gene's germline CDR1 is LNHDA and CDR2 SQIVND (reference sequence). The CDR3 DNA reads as TGTCCCAGTAGACGGGGAGTATCCTACGAGCAGTACTTC. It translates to CPSRRGVSYEQYF.

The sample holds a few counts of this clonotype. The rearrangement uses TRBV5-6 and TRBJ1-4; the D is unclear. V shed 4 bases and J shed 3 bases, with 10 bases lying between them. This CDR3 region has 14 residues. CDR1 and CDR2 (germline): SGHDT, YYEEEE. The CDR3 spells CASSRRGSNEKLFF. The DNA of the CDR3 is TGTGCCAGCAGCCGTCGTGGTTCTAATGAAAAACTGTTTTTT.

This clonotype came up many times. The CDR3 coding sequence is TGCAGTGCTTCTCCTCGGGGGAAGATGAACACTGAAGCTTTCTTT. This encodes CSASPRGKMNTEAFF. This sequence joins TRBV20-1 and TRBJ1-1; D is possibly TRBD1 (5 bases). Germline loops: CDR1 DFQATT, CDR2 SNEGSKA (reference sequence). This CDR3 has 15 residues. V shed 5 bases and J shed 0 bases, with 16 bases lying between them.

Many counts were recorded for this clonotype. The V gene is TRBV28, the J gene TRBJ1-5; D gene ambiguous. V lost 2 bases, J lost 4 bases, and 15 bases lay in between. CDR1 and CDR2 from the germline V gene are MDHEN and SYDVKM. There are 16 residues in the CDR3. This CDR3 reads CASSLMRQTPNQPQHF. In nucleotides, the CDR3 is TGTGCCAGCAGTTTAATGAGGCAAACCCCAAATCAGCCCCAGCATTTT.

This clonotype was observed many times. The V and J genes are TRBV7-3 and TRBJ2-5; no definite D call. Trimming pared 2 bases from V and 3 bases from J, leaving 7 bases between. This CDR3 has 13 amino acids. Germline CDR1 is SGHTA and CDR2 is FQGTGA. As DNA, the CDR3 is TGTGCCAGCAGCTTATGGGGAAAAGAGACCCAGTACTTC. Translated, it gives CASSLWGKETQYF.

For the CDR3, the DNA is TGTGCCAGCAGCCCAAAGGGGGGCCAAAACATTCAGTACTTC. Amino acids: CASSPKGGQNIQYF. The genes are TRBV7-2 and TRBJ2-4; D might be TRBD1 or TRBD2, each matching 6 bases. This CDR3 has 14 residues. CDR1 and CDR2 (germline): SGHTA, FQGNSA. Trimming shortened V by 5 bases and J by 5 bases, and 13 bases separated the two germline ends.

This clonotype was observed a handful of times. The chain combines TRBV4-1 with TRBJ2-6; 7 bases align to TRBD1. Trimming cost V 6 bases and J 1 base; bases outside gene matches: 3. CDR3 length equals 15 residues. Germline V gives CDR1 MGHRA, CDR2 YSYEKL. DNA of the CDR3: TGCGCCAGCAGTCCCAGGGGGTCTGGGGCCAACGTCCTGACTTTC. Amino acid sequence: CASSPRGSGANVLTF.

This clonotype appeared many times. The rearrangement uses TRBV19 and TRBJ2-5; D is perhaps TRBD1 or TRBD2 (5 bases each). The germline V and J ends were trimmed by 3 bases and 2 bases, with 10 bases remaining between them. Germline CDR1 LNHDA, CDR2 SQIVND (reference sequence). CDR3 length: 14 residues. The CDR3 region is CASSISREQETQYF. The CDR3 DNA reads TGTGCCAGTAGTATTAGCAGGGAGCAAGAGACCCAGTACTTC.

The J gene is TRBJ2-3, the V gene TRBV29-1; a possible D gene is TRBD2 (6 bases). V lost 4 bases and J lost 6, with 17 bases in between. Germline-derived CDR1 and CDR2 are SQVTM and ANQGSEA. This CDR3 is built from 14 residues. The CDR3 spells CSVALRGEADTQYF. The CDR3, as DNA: TGCAGCGTTGCCCTCCGCGGGGAGGCGGATACGCAGTATTTT.

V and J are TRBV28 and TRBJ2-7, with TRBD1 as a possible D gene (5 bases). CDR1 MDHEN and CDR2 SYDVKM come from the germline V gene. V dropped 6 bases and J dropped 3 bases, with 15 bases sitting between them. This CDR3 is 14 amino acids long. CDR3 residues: CASRLQVFGYEQYF. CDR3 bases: TGTGCCAGCAGATTACAGGTTTTCGGCTACGAGCAGTACTTC.

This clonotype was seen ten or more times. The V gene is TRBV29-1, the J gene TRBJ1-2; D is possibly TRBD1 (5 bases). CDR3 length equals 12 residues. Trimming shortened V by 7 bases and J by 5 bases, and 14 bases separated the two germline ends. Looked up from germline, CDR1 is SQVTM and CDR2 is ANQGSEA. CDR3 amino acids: CSALLGRYGYTF. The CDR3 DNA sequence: TGCAGCGCTCTCTTGGGACGTTATGGCTACACCTTC.

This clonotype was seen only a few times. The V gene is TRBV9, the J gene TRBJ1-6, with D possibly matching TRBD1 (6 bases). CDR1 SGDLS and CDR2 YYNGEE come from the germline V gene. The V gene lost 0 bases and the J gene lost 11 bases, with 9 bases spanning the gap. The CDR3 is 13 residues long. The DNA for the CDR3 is TGTGCCAGCAGCGTAGGAACAGGGACACCCCTCCACTTT. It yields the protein CASSVGTGTPLHF.

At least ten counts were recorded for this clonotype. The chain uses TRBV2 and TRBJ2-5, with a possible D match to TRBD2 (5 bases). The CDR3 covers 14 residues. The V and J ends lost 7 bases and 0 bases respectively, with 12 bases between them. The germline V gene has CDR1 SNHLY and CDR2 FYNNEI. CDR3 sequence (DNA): TGTGCCAGCAATCCTCGAGGGTACCAAGAGACCCAGTACTTC. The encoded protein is CASNPRGYQETQYF.

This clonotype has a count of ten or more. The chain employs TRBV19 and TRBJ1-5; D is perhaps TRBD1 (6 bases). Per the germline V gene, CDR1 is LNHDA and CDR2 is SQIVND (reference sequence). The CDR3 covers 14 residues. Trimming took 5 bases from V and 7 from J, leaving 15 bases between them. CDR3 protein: CASSRAGVGQPQHF. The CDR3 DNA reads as TGTGCCAGTAGTCGTGCAGGGGTTGGGCAGCCCCAGCATTTT.

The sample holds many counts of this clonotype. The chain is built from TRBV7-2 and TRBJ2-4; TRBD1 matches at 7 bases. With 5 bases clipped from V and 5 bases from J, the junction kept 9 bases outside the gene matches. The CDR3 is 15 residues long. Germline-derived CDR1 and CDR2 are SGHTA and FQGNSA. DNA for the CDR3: TGTGCCAGCAGCCTAGAGAGGGACAGAGAAAACATTCAGTACTTC. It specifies CASSLERDRENIQYF.

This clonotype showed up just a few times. The CDR3 region has the DNA TGCAGCGCCCGGACAGGGTGGGACTCCGAGCAGTACTTC. Its translation: CSARTGWDSEQYF. The J gene is TRBJ2-7, the V gene TRBV29-1; 8 bases align to TRBD1. The ends lost 7 bases at V and 6 bases at J; junction bases unmatched: 11. The CDR3 runs 13 residues. The germline gives CDR1 SQVTM, CDR2 ANQGSEA.